A selection of T cell receptor beta chains follows, all from one sample in a study of chemoradiotherapy in HPV16-positive cancers. Clones were sequenced by immunoSEQ multiplex PCR, and TCRdb holds only the in-frame ones, with some missing. The table lists roughly 13,000 clones, 69% of them singletons, with roughly 19% in the top ten. This specimen was taken from a patient who underwent chemoradiotherapy. These receptors were obtained from a human donor with HPV-associated anogenital cancer. CDR3s include the opening cysteine and the closing phenylalanine or tryptophan. Each record gives: clone size, D gene, J gene, V gene, CDR3 protein, CDR3 DNA. A D gene is named only where the DNA matches it firmly. A clone size is listed for some rows: how often the clone was seen (once, few, many), or a class if it is expanded.

NA,NA,TRBJ2-5,TRBV6-1,CASSAPGRGWETQYF,TGTGCCAGCAGTGCGCCGGGCCGGGGGTGGGAGACCCAGTACTTC
few,NA,TRBJ2-7,TRBV4-1,CASSRDRTYEQYF,TGCGCCAGCAGCCGGGACCGAACCTACGAGCAGTACTTC
few,NA,TRBJ1-2,TRBV2,CASSEDPGDGYTF,TGTGCCAGCAGTGAAGACCCAGGGGACGGCTACACCTTC
once,TRBD1,TRBJ1-2,TRBV10-3,CAISETGQGAGGYTF,TGTGCCATCAGTGAGACAGGACAGGGGGCCGGCGGCTACACCTTC
once,NA,TRBJ1-1,TRBV7-2,CASSLYFSGGTEAFF,TGTGCCAGCAGCTTATATTTTTCAGGTGGGACTGAAGCTTTCTTT
NA,TRBD1,TRBJ1-2,TRBV4-3,CASSQDFGGGLNYGYTF,TGCGCCAGCAGCCAAGATTTCGGAGGGGGCCTTAACTATGGCTACACCTTC
NA,NA,TRBJ1-5,TRBV7-9,CASSALGSNQPQHF,TGTGCCAGCAGCGCTCTGGGTAGCAATCAGCCCCAGCATTTT
NA,NA,TRBJ2-7,TRBV9,CASSVAVVGDEQYF,TGTGCCAGCAGCGTAGCTGTCGTCGGGGACGAGCAGTACTTC
NA,NA,TRBJ1-2,TRBV5-4,CASSTGPSAPGYTF,TGTGCCAGCAGCACGGGGCCGTCTGCTCCTGGCTACACCTTC
once,NA,TRBJ2-7,TRBV4-1,CASSQGVRGGASSEQYF,TGCGCCAGCAGCCAAGGGGTCAGGGGGGGGGCCTCGTCTGAGCAGTACTTC
NA,TRBD2,TRBJ2-3,TRBV9,CASSVQGTSGGVSTDTQYF,TGTGCCAGCAGCGTCCAAGGGACTAGCGGGGGCGTAAGCACAGATACGCAGTATTTT
once,NA,TRBJ2-7,TRBV6-6,CASSYGGSYEQYF,TGTGCCAGCAGTTACGGGGGTTCCTACGAGCAGTACTTC
NA,TRBD1,TRBJ2-6,TRBV30,CAWSRVQRDRGLYLSGANVLTF,TGTGCCTGGAGTCGCGTTCAACGGGACAGGGGTCTTTATTTGTCTGGGGCCAACGTCCTGACTTTC
NA,NA,TRBJ1-1,TRBV28,CASSSNAMNTEAFF,TGTGCCAGCAGTTCAAACGCAATGAACACTGAAGCTTTCTTT
few,NA,TRBJ2-3,TRBV15,CATSRDQQGTQYF,TGTGCCACCAGCAGAGATCAACAGGGAACGCAGTATTTT
NA,NA,TRBJ2-7,TRBV2,CASSLVRGNEQYF,TGTGCCAGCAGTTTGGTCCGGGGCAACGAGCAGTACTTC
few,TRBD2,TRBJ2-2,TRBV9,CASNPSGNSGTGELFF,TGTGCCAGCAACCCTAGCGGAAACAGCGGAACCGGGGAGCTGTTTTTT
NA,NA,TRBJ2-2,TRBV7-9,CASSTQGSGELFF,TGTGCCAGCAGCACCCAGGGTTCCGGGGAGCTGTTTTTT
NA,TRBD1,TRBJ1-6,TRBV27,CASSFASGGHLNSPLHF,TGTGCCAGCAGTTTCGCGTCAGGGGGCCATCTTAATTCACCCCTCCACTTT
few,NA,TRBJ1-1,TRBV6-1,CASSGAEAGKNTEAFF,TGTGCCAGCAGTGGGGCAGAAGCGGGGAAGAACACTGAAGCTTTCTTT
few,NA,TRBJ1-5,TRBV4-1,CASSQVFGMFADQPQHF,TGCGCCAGCAGCCAAGTGTTTGGGATGTTTGCCGATCAGCCCCAGCATTTT
NA,NA,TRBJ1-5,TRBV7-9,CASSFDNQPQHF,TGTGCCAGCAGCTTTGACAATCAGCCCCAGCATTTT
few,NA,TRBJ2-3,TRBV7-7,CASSPGEDPSTDTQYF,TGTGCTAGCAGCCCTGGAGAGGATCCTAGCACAGATACGCAGTATTTT
NA,TRBD1,TRBJ1-2,TRBV16,CASSPLRTGDGYTF,TGTGCCAGCAGCCCGCTCCGGACAGGGGATGGCTACACCTTC
NA,NA,TRBJ1-2,TRBV7-2,CASSLDGSGRGYTF,TGTGCCAGCAGCTTAGATGGATCGGGGCGAGGCTACACCTTC
NA,NA,TRBJ2-1,TRBV10-2,CASSDSGSRNEQFF,TGCGCCAGCAGTGACTCCGGGTCCCGCAATGAGCAGTTCTTC
few,NA,TRBJ1-1,TRBV6-6,CASSYSSLGGTEAFF,TGTGCCAGCAGTTACTCGAGTTTGGGGGGCACTGAAGCTTTCTTT
few,TRBD2,TRBJ2-4,TRBV5-4,CASSHGGIKNIQYF,TGTGCCAGCAGTCACGGGGGGATTAAAAACATTCAGTACTTC
once,NA,TRBJ1-4,TRBV4-3,CASSQGGFGEKLFF,TGCGCCAGCAGCCAAGGGGGTTTTGGGGAAAAACTGTTTTTT
once,TRBD1,TRBJ2-7,TRBV6-6,CASSYPSRQGRYEQYF,TGTGCCAGCAGTTACCCCTCCCGACAGGGGAGGTACGAGCAGTACTTC
few,TRBD1,TRBJ1-1,TRBV5-4,CASIPGPGGNTEAFF,TGTGCCAGCATCCCAGGCCCAGGGGGCAACACTGAAGCTTTCTTT
NA,NA,TRBJ2-5,TRBV27,CASSFHGRRETQYF,TGTGCCAGCAGTTTCCACGGACGGCGGGAGACCCAGTACTTC
NA,NA,TRBJ2-7,TRBV18,CASSPGVHYEQYF,TGTGCCAGCTCACCCGGGGTACACTACGAGCAGTACTTC
NA,NA,TRBJ1-1,TRBV20-1,CSAKQGTEAFF,TGCAGTGCCAAACAGGGTACTGAAGCTTTCTTT
NA,NA,TRBJ1-2,TRBV10-3,CAISESDKAWGYTF,TGTGCCATCAGTGAGTCCGACAAGGCCTGGGGCTACACCTTC
NA,NA,TRBJ2-7,TRBV30,CAWTGSSYEQYF,TGTGCCTGGACAGGGAGCTCCTACGAGCAGTACTTC
NA,NA,TRBJ2-7,TRBV7-3,CASSLDPTTEQYF,TGTGCCAGCAGCTTGGATCCGACGACCGAGCAGTACTTC